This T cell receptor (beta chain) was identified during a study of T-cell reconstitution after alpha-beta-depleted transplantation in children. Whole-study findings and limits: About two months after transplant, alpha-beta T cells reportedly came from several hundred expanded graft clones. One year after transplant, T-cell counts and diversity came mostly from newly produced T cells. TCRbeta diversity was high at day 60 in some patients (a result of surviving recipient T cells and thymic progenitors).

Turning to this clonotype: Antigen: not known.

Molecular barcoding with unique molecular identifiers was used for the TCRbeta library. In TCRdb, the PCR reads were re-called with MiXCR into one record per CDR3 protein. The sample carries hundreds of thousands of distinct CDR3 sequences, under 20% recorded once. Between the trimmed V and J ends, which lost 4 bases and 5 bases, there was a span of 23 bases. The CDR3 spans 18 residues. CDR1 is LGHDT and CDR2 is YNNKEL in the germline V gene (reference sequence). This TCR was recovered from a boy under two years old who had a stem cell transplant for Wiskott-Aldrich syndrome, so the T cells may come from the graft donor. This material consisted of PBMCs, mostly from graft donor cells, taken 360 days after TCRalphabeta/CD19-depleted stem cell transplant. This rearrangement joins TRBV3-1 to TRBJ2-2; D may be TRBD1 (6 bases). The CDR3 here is CASSRNRARKQATGELFF. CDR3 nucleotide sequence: TGTGCCAGCAGCCGAAACAGGGCCCGAAAGCAGGCGACCGGGGAGCTGTTTTTT. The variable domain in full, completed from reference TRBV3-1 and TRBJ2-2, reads DTAVSQTPKYLVTQMGNDKSIKCEQNLGHDTMYWYKQDSKKFLKIMFSYNNKELIINETVPNRFSPKSPDKAHLNLHINSLELGDSAVYFCASSRNRARKQATGELFFGEGSRLTVL.